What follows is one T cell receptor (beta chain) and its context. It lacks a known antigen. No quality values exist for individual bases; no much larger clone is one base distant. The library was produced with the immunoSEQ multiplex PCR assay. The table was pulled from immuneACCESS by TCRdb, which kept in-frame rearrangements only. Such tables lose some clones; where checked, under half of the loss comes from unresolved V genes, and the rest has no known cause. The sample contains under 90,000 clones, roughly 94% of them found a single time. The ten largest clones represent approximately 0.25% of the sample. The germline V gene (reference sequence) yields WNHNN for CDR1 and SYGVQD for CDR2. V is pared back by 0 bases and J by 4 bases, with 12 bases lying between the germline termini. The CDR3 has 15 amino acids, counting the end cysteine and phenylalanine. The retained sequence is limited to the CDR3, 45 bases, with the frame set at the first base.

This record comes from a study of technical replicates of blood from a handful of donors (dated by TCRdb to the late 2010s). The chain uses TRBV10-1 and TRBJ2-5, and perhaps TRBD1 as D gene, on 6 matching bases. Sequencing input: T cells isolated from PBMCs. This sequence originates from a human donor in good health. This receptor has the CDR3 CASSESADSRETQYF. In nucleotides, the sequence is TGCGCCAGCAGTGAGTCGGCGGACAGTCGAGAGACCCAGTACTTC.